This TCR beta chain was recovered during a study of shared clonotypes between healthy human individuals. Generated by immunoSEQ multiplex PCR, the TCRdb table keeps only in-frame clones and is missing some. This table holds about 2.4 million clones, more than 85% found once. Germline CDR1 reads SGHRS; CDR2 reads YFSETQ. The CDR3 consists of 15 residues. The V segment lost 1 base and the J segment 5 bases; nucleotides outside the gene matches: 4. Notes on the study in general: For sorted subsets, rarefaction showed incomplete sequencing despite large depth. When naive CD4 clonotypes were compared across a few donors, 4% to 6.5% were shared.

Concerning this clone: Its cognate antigen is unknown.

Sequencing input: naive CD4+ T cells from PBMCs. Sample subset: CD45RA+ positively selected. The receptor was isolated from a man younger than 30 in good health. Some clones in this sample may be carry-over from other donors' samples. The V and J genes are TRBV5-1 and TRBJ2-7; 12 bases are a match to TRBD1. CDR3 region: CASSLIGTGGDEQYF. The CDR3 bases are TGCGCCAGCAGCTTGATAGGGACAGGGGGCGACGAGCAGTACTTC. Filled out from reference TRBV5-1 and TRBJ2-7, the complete variable domain reads KAGVTQTPRYLIKTRGQQVTLSCSPISGHRSVSWYQQTPGQGLQFLFEYFSETQRNKGNFPGRFSGRQFSNSRSEMNVSTLELGDSALYLCASSLIGTGGDEQYFGPGTRLTVT.